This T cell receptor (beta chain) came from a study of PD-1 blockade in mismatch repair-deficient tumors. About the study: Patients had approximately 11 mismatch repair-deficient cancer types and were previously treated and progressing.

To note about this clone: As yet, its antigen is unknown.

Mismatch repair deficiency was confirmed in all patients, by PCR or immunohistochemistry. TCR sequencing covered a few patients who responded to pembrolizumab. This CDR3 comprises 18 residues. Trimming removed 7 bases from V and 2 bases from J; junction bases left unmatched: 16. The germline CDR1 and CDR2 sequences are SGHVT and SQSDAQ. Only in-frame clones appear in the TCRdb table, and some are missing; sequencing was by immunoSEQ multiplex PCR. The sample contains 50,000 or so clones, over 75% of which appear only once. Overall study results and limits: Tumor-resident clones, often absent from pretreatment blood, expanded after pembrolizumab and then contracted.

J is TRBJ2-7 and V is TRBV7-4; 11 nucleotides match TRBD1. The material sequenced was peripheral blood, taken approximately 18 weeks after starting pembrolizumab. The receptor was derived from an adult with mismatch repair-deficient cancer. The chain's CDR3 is CASTQRGQGAKKTYEQYF. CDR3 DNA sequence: TGTGCCAGCACCCAGAGAGGACAGGGGGCGAAGAAAACCTACGAGCAGTACTTC.